This T cell receptor (beta chain) was retrieved from a study of shared clonotypes between healthy human individuals. Points from the study as a whole: Some naive CD4 clonotypes, 4.5% to 5.5%, turned up in common across four donors. Richness estimates generally favored naive over memory subsets.

Germline assignment: CDR1 SEHNR and CDR2 FQNEAQ (reference sequence). J was trimmed by 0 bases and V by 6 bases; bases with no gene match: 6. The CDR3 sequence is 15 residues long. As regards this clone: The target antigen is unknown.

Deep-level running was used for the assay. Libraries were prepared by immunoSEQ multiplex PCR; TCRdb keeps only in-frame clonotypes and omits some of them. The data hold fewer than 800,000 clones, with 92% observed a single time. Terminally differentiated effector memory CD45RA+ cells were excluded from the naive CD8 cells, which were CD45RO-negative and positively selected for CCR7. The chain uses TRBV7-9 and TRBJ2-3; 7 bases map to TRBD1. This TCR came from a man younger than 45 in good health. The material sequenced was naive CD8+ T cells sorted from blood. This chain's CDR3 is CASRLGQHSTDTQYF. The CDR3 coding sequence is TGTGCCAGCAGGCTGGGACAGCATAGCACAGATACGCAGTATTTT.